This T cell receptor beta chain was recorded in a study of blood T cells in healthy people across ages. Study-wide results and caveats: In older individuals, TCR beta diversity per million T cells was lower, falling roughly linearly with age.

Germline V gives CDR1 SGHVS, CDR2 FNYEAQ. The ends were cut back, 5 bases at V and 9 bases at J, with 11 bases in the middle. The CDR3 is 12 amino acids. Next came a second PCR, run for about 7 to 12 cycles, which used a sample-barcoded 5' primer along with a J-beta primer mix. A minimum of 3 million CDR3-containing paired-end reads was obtained for each sample. Each CDR3 protein gets one entry after TCRdb re-called the 5' RACE reads with MiXCR. The table shows fewer than 900,000 distinct CDR3 sequences, with approximately 43% occurring only once. Concerning this clonotype itself: Its antigen is as yet unknown.

This sequence joins TRBV7-6 and TRBJ2-1; D not certain. The sequence came from a woman aged 55 to 70 in good health. Input material: blood. The CDR3 DNA is TGTGCCAGCAGCCCCACCATAGGTGAGCAGTTCTTC. Its protein is CASSPTIGEQFF.